The 3 T cell receptor beta chains below all came from one sample that was sequenced in a study of T cells in Graves' hyperthyroidism and ophthalmopathy. Researchers took RNA transcripts and amplified the TCR beta CDR3 regions from them. An initial round of RT-PCR targeting the TCR CDR3 relied on the HTBI primer set. TCRdb passed the multiplex PCR reads through MiXCR, listing each CDR3 protein once. The top ten hold 8.2% of the sample, which has 560,000 or so distinct CDR3 sequences, about 45% seen once. Sequencing used peripheral blood or thyroid tissue (not recorded which). These receptor sequences come from a woman younger than 30 with Graves' hyperthyroidism.

This clonotype was observed at least ten times. V gene TRBV15 combines with J gene TRBJ2-5; a possible D gene is TRBD1 (7 bases). The germline V gene encodes CDR1 LNHNV and CDR2 YYDKDF (reference sequence). The CDR3 has 14 amino acids. The germline V and J ends were trimmed by 3 bases and 5 bases, with 13 bases remaining between them. CDR3 bases: TGTGCCACCAGCAGCCGGGACAGCGGGGAGACCCAGTACTTC. Its translation is CATSSRDSGETQYF.

This clonotype was recorded at least ten times. This rearrangement joins TRBV20-1 to TRBJ2-5; no clear D. Per germline, CDR1 DFQATT and CDR2 SNEGSKA (reference sequence). The CDR3 runs 11 residues. Trimming pared 1 base from V and 5 bases from J, leaving 5 bases between. The CDR3 region is CSARVRETQYF. DNA for the CDR3: TGCAGTGCTAGAGTAAGGGAGACCCAGTACTTC.

The sample holds a few counts of this clonotype. The J gene is TRBJ2-7, the V gene TRBV9, with D perhaps TRBD2 (6 bases). The CDR3 is 13 amino acids. With 4 bases removed from V and 6 bases from J, the gap between germline ends came to 14 bases. The germline gives CDR1 SGDLS, CDR2 YYNGEE. CDR3 DNA: TGTGCCAGCAGCCAAGAGGAGGGACGCGAGCAGTACTTC. It is translated as CASSQEEGREQYF.